This TCR beta chain originates from a study of blood T cell repertoires in COVID-19 (dated by TCRdb to between 2020 and 2021). Turning to the overall study: Collaborator samples came from the United States, Italy and Spain and covered acute and convalescent phases of COVID-19. Where HLA class I and class II types were available, the types were taken from metadata supplied by the sample provider, not from assay-based typing. The repertoires were made available in a free public database intended to serve as a resource for research on the immune response to SARS-CoV-2. The material from the prospective study consisted of cDNA or gDNA derived from T cells, B-cell-depleted T cells, or PBMCs. A de-identified subject ID, COVID-19 status, age in years and sex were almost always included in the sample metadata. Subjects who had been exposed to COVID-19, were actively infected with it, or had recovered from it provided the deeply sampled blood TCRbeta repertoires that made up the dataset. The samples were drawn from the first 160 participants of the ongoing ImmuneRACE study and from 1,254 subjects provided by 6 global collaborators.

TCRbeta CDR3 regions were amplified from genomic DNA by means of the immunoSEQ Assay, a bias-controlled multiplex PCR. Turning to the authors' computational methods: The number of nucleated cells in each sample was estimated from the amplification of reference gene primers within the assay. Sequence reads were collapsed and filtered to measure the absolute abundance of every unique TCRbeta CDR3 rearrangement. For each sample, productive Simpson clonality was calculated as the square root of Simpson's diversity index across productive rearrangements. What TCRdb holds here is the immuneACCESS table cut down to in-frame rearrangements. Part of the clones is not present; checked against another copy, under half of the missing clones reflect an unresolved V gene, and the others are unexplained. V and J calls and clone size are given by that table; D and trimming were obtained from the DNA. The sample contains about 440,000 clones, roughly 87% of them found a single time. The top ten constitute about 2% of the sample.

Notes on this clone: Its binding antigen is unknown. No qualities accompany the bases; no much larger clone lies one base away.

In the prospective study, participants were roughly 18 to 100 years old, resided in 20 to 30 geographic areas of the United States, and were enrolled through a virtual design. To assign participants to cohorts, the prospective study relied on clinical history that participants themselves reported in a screening survey and a study questionnaire. Each participant in the prospective study had whole blood, serum and a nasopharyngeal or oropharyngeal swab collected by mobile phlebotomists. Participants in the prospective study had the option to provide additional blood draws and questionnaires over an approximately 2-month period. Before DNA extraction, prospective study blood samples were shipped either frozen or at room temperature. Overall study results and their limits: How much clinical and demographic metadata was included differed by source and by participant, and the metadata was provided uncurated.

From its cysteine to its phenylalanine, the CDR3 spans 16 amino acids. Of all the DNA, just the CDR3 is kept, 48 bases in frame from base 1. Trimming leaves V shorter by 2 bases and J shorter by 4 bases, with the junction holding 6 bases beyond the gene matches. CDR1 and CDR2, per the germline V gene, are KGHSH and LQKENI. The specimen was PBMCs or T cells enriched from blood (not recorded which). The receptor was derived from a woman aged 18-29 years with acute COVID-19. The receptor chain draws on TRBV18 and TRBJ2-2; 8 nucleotides in the junction match TRBD1. The CDR3 here reads CASSPSTGALTGELFF. In nucleotides, the sequence is TGTGCCAGCTCACCATCGACAGGGGCCCTCACCGGGGAGCTGTTTTTT.